Reported below is one T cell receptor beta chain. Sequencing was performed with immunoSEQ multiplex PCR; in TCRdb, only in-frame clones are kept and a portion is missing. The sample shows 65,000 to 80,000 clones, around 85% of them seen only once. These data belong to a study of radiation and T cells in renal cell carcinoma. Study summary: Nephrectomy followed 15 Gy stereotactic body radiation by 4 weeks.

V was trimmed by 2 bases and J by 7 bases, leaving 14 bases between them. Germline V CDR1 and CDR2: MNHNY, SVGAGI (reference sequence). The CDR3 loop spans 14 amino acids. Noted time point: blood 2 weeks post-SBRT. Treatment noted: 15 Gy SBRT to primary tumor, nephrectomy 4 weeks later. The sequence was obtained from a woman between 50 and 59 years old with renal cell carcinoma. The chain has TRBV6-6 and TRBJ1-2, with D possibly matching TRBD1 (5 bases). Source: blood, taken from a patient whose treatment included radiotherapy and nephrectomy. The CDR3 DNA reads as TGTGCCAGCAGTTACGGCAGGGAAAAGGGTGGCTACACCTTC. Translation: CASSYGREKGGYTF.